Listed here are 2 T cell receptor beta chains from one sample, sequenced in a study of blood T cell repertoires in COVID-19. Clones were read by immunoSEQ multiplex PCR, and TCRdb kept only the in-frame ones, dropping some. The table lists fewer than 350,000 clones, roughly 87% of them singletons. The specimen was PBMCs or T cells enriched from blood (not recorded which). Receptor source: a woman in her twenties or thirties who had recovered from COVID-19.

This chain links TRBV7-9 with TRBJ1-2; 7 bases are a match to TRBD1. The CDR3 is 14 residues long. In germline, CDR1 is SEHNR, CDR2 FQNEAQ (reference sequence). The ends lost 7 bases at V and 8 bases at J; junction bases unmatched: 13. The CDR3 loop reads CASTPRGQDEGYTF. The CDR3 DNA sequence: TGTGCCAGCACCCCCCGAGGACAGGATGAAGGCTACACCTTC.

This chain links TRBV28 with TRBJ2-3, with D perhaps matching TRBD1 (5 bases). V was shortened by 5 bases and J by 6 bases, with 18 bases between the two germline ends. Germline V lookup: CDR1 MDHEN, CDR2 SYDVKM. CDR3 length equals 15 residues. The CDR3 sequence: CASSDAGPTVDTQYF. The CDR3 bases are TGTGCCAGCAGTGACGCAGGGCCTACCGTTGATACGCAGTATTTT.